Listed below are T cell receptor beta chains from one sample, sequenced in a study of identical twins. TCRdb recomputed calls from the 5' RACE reads with MiXCR, one row per CDR3 protein. The repertoire includes roughly 150,000 distinct CDR3 sequences, roughly 3.2% of them detected once, and 8.1% sits in the top ten. Sequencing was performed on memory T cells sorted from blood. The receptor set was obtained from a man aged 18 to 29 in good health. CDR3s include the opening cysteine and the closing phenylalanine or tryptophan. The D gene is left open where the match is weak. Clone size is given for some rows only: seen once, a few or many times, or a class if the clone is expanded.

d_call clone_size j_call v_call cdr3_aa cdr3_nt
. many TRBJ2-5 TRBV30 CAWSAKGRIQETQYF TGTGCCTGGAGTGCGAAGGGACGGATACAAGAGACCCAGTACTTC
. many TRBJ1-5 TRBV5-1 CASRESLNSNQPQHF TGCGCCAGCAGGGAGAGCCTAAATAGCAATCAGCCCCAGCATTTT
TRBD1 many TRBJ1-4 TRBV2 CASRKTGLREKLFF TGTGCCAGCAGGAAGACAGGGTTAAGAGAAAAACTGTTTTTT
. many TRBJ1-2 TRBV30 CAWRGLNYGYTF TGTGCCTGGAGGGGGCTAAACTATGGCTACACCTTC
. many TRBJ2-5 TRBV19 CASSIFSDVETQYF TGTGCCAGTAGTATCTTTTCAGACGTTGAGACCCAGTACTTC
. many TRBJ1-1 TRBV2 CASRTPWGDTEAFF TGTGCCAGCAGGACCCCATGGGGTGACACTGAAGCTTTCTTT
TRBD2 few TRBJ2-3 TRBV5-1 CASSLWTSLISDTQNF TGCGCCAGCAGCTTGTGGACTAGTTTAATTTCAGATACGCAGAATTTT
. many TRBJ2-5 TRBV19 CASVRSGSAGETQYF TGTGCCAGTGTCCGGAGTGGGAGCGCAGGGGAGACCCAGTACTTC
. many TRBJ1-2 TRBV29-1 CSVGDGGRLGGYTF TGCAGCGTTGGTGACGGCGGCCGGCTGGGTGGCTACACCTTC
TRBD1 many TRBJ2-1 TRBV27 CASSSGQGRGTGSYNEQFF TGTGCCAGCAGTTCGGGACAGGGTAGAGGGACCGGCTCCTACAATGAGCAGTTCTTC
. many TRBJ2-4 TRBV15 CATRVRGRGGIQYF TGTGCCACCAGGGTGCGGGGGCGAGGGGGCATTCAGTACTTC
. many TRBJ2-3 TRBV5-1 CASSSQGTDTQYF TGCGCCAGCAGCTCGCAGGGAACAGATACGCAGTATTTT
TRBD1 few TRBJ1-5 TRBV5-6 CASSRQGARGQPQHF TGTGCCAGCAGCAGACAGGGGGCGCGTGGACAGCCCCAGCATTTT
. . TRBJ1-5 TRBV18 CASSPRGTGDQPQHF TGTGCCAGCTCACCACGGGGAACCGGGGACCAGCCCCAGCATTTT